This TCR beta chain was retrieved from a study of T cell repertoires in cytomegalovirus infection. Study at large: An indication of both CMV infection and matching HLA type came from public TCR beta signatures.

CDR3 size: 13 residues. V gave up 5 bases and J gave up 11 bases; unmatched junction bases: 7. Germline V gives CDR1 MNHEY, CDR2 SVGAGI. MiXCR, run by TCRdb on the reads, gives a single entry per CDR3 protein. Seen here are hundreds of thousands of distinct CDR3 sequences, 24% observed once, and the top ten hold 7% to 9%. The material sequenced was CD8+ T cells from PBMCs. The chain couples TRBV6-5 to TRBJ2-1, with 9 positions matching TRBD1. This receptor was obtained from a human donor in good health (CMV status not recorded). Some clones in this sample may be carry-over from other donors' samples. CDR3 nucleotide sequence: TGTGCCAGCAGTCACGTACAGGGGGCTCAGCAGTTCTTC. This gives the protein CASSHVQGAQQFF.